This TCR beta chain originates from a study of T cell responses to AZD1222 COVID-19 vaccine. Across the whole study: Second-dose intervals of approximately 4 or approximately 12 weeks were pooled. Findings of the study overall: The donor group comprised mostly white British people and more females; the analysis possibly underestimated clonal diversity. Sampling captured repertoires only after the peak T cell response.

Sequenced by immunoSEQ multiplex PCR; TCRdb stores in-frame clones only, minus some. The table has under 120,000 clones, more than 90% seen once. The CDR3 extends over 17 amino acids. V lost 1 base, J lost 8 bases, and 13 bases stayed unmatched. The germline V gene has CDR1 LGHDT and CDR2 YNNKEL (reference sequence). To note about this clone: The antigen is unknown.

The chain couples TRBV3-1 (or the pseudogene TRBV3-2) to TRBJ2-4; TRBD2 aligns across 8 bases. Here the sequenced sample was peripheral blood, taken on day 0 of AZD1222 vaccination. This TCR was sampled from an adult in good health. CDR3 loop: CASSQGVSGGQGDIQYF. The CDR3 coding sequence is TGTGCCAGCAGCCAAGGCGTCTCGGGGGGGCAGGGTGACATTCAGTACTTC.